This T cell receptor beta chain is from a study of control samples from healthy donors and cancer patients (TCRdb year 2020). The germline V gene specifies MNHNS as CDR1 and SASEGT as CDR2. Compared with germline, V lacks 2 bases and J lacks 8 bases; bases without a gene match: 9. CDR3 length: 16 amino acids, cysteine to phenylalanine. Only CDR3 DNA remains: 48 bases, in frame from the first base. Regarding this clone: There is no known antigen for this receptor. The record has no base qualities; no much larger clone is one base away.

The receptor library was made with the immunoSEQ multiplex PCR assay. The source is immuneACCESS, and TCRdb retained only in-frame sequences with V and J called. Part of the clones is not carried over; for the studies checked, unresolved V genes explain less than half of this, and the remainder is unexplained. This sample holds some 190,000 clones; roughly nine tenths were observed only once. The leading ten clones occupy over 1.5% of the sample. The source material was blood. The chain joins TRBV6-1 to TRBJ1-6, and 7 junction bases match TRBD1. This TCR was sampled from a man in his thirties or forties in good health. The nucleotide sequence reads as follows: TGTGCCAGCAGTGAAAAAACAGGGGTTCGGGATTCACCCCTCCACTTT. This gives the protein CASSEKTGVRDSPLHF.